This passage covers 9 T cell receptor beta chains from one sample sequenced in a study of T cells in Graves' hyperthyroidism and ophthalmopathy. RNA transcripts yielded amplified TCR beta CDR3 regions. First-round RT-PCR with HTBI primers amplified the TCR CDR3 region. One entry per CDR3 protein, called by TCRdb with MiXCR from the multiplex PCR reads. There are a few hundred thousand distinct CDR3 sequences in the sample; just under 25% occur only once, and around 79% lies in the top ten. The sequencing sample was made of blood. Source of these receptors: a man aged 50-60 years with Graves' hyperthyroidism.

The V and J genes are TRBV30 and TRBJ2-1; 9 nucleotides agree with TRBD2. This CDR3 has 18 amino acids. The germline V gene has CDR1 GTSNPN and CDR2 SVGIG (reference sequence). J was trimmed by 6 bases and V by 2 bases; bases with no gene match: 17. The CDR3 sequence is CAWSRLDRKTSGRNEQFF. The CDR3 nucleotides read TGTGCCTGGAGTCGCCTCGACAGGAAAACTAGCGGGCGCAATGAGCAGTTCTTC.

For this clonotype: A clone one base away is much larger, so this may be a read error. V gene TRBV11-3 combines with J gene TRBJ1-1; maybe TRBD1 (5 bases). Germline CDR1 SGHNT, CDR2 YENEEA. Trimming pared 8 bases from V and 2 bases from J, leaving 15 bases between. The CDR3 is 14 residues long. In DNA, the CDR3 is TGTGCCAGCGGCCAGGGACTCTTTAACACTGAAGCTTTCTTT. This codes for CASGQGLFNTEAFF.

This clonotype came up many times. CDR3 sequence (DNA): TGTGCCAGCAGTTTACTGGGGGCGGCCGGGGAGCTGTTTTTT. Amino acids: CASSLLGAAGELFF. The V and J genes are TRBV28 and TRBJ2-2; D may be TRBD1 (6 bases). Germline V gene lookup returns CDR1 MDHEN and CDR2 SYDVKM. V lost 2 bases and J 6 bases, leaving 10 bases between the germline ends. The CDR3 spans 14 residues.

Many counts were recorded for this clonotype. The rearrangement uses TRBV7-9 and TRBJ2-7; D unresolved. This CDR3 comprises 12 residues. Germline assignment: CDR1 SEHNR and CDR2 FQNEAQ (reference sequence). Trimming pared 10 bases from V and 2 bases from J, leaving 12 bases between. CDR3 amino acids: CATRPLTYEQYF. CDR3 in DNA: TGTGCCACCCGACCGCTTACCTACGAGCAGTACTTC.

This clonotype has a count of ten or more. The gene calls are TRBV12-3 or TRBV12-4 and TRBJ1-1, with a possible D match to TRBD1 (5 bases). Between the trimmed V and J ends, which lost 3 bases and 8 bases, there was a span of 13 bases. The CDR3 is made up of 13 amino acids. CDR3 loop: CASSLKAGPEAFF. The CDR3 DNA reads as TGTGCCAGCAGTTTGAAGGCAGGGCCGGAAGCTTTCTTT.

The gene calls are TRBV7-9 and TRBJ2-1, with 11 positions matching TRBD2. Germline V lookup: CDR1 SEHNR, CDR2 FQNEAQ (reference sequence). This CDR3 has 15 residues. Losses at the gene ends were 2 bases for V and 7 bases for J; bases not matched to a gene: 4. The CDR3 sequence: CASSLSLAGANEQFF. In nucleotides, the CDR3 is TGTGCCAGCAGCTTATCACTAGCGGGAGCGAATGAGCAGTTCTTC.

Only a few counts were recorded for this clonotype. Here the CDR3 reads CASSATGLLTTEAFF. The CDR3 region has the DNA TGTGCCAGTAGCGCGACAGGGTTACTTACTACTGAAGCTTTCTTT. The rearrangement links TRBV19 to TRBJ1-1, with TRBD1 matching 7 bases. Losses at the gene ends were 6 bases for V and 5 bases for J; bases not matched to a gene: 12. The germline V gene encodes CDR1 LNHDA and CDR2 SQIVND (reference sequence). The CDR3 loop spans 15 amino acids.

In this sample, this clonotype turned up once. The chain links TRBV5-5 to TRBJ1-3, with TRBD1 as a possible D gene (5 bases). Germline CDR1 is SGHKS and CDR2 is YYEKEE (reference sequence). The length of the CDR3 is 15 residues. Trimming took off 0 bases at V and 7 bases at J, with 14 bases between the two ends. CDR3 DNA sequence: TGTGCCAGCAGCTTGGGGGACGGAGCTTGGAACACCATATATTTT. It is translated as CASSLGDGAWNTIYF.

This chain links TRBV10-2 with TRBJ2-3, with 7 bases fitting TRBD2. The CDR3 loop spans 15 amino acids. V was clipped by 6 bases and J by 1 base; unmatched bases: 7. Germline V lookup: CDR1 WSHSY, CDR2 SAAADI. CDR3 sequence: CASSERDGRTDTQYF. The CDR3 coding sequence is TGCGCCAGCAGCGAGCGGGACGGACGCACAGATACGCAGTATTTT.